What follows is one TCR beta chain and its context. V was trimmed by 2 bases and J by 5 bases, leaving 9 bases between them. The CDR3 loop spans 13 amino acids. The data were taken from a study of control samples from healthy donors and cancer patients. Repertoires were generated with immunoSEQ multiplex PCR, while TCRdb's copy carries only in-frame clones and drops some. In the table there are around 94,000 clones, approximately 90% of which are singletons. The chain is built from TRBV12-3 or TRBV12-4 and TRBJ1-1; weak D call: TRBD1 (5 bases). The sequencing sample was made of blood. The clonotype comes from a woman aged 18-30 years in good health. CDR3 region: CASSLRGSTEAFF. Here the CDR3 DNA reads TGTGCCAGCAGTTTAAGGGGTAGTACTGAAGCTTTCTTT.